Sequencing of this TCR beta chain was carried out in a study of post-analysis software for immune sequencing data. The wider study: Relapsing-remitting, secondary progressive and progressive-relapsing multiple sclerosis courses were included. General study results and limits: Significantly lower normalized Chao1 diversity was seen in multiple sclerosis patients than in controls. Samples sharing a preparation batch grouped tightly together when assessed by F measure. TRBV segments more frequent in patients than in controls numbered five and included TRBV5-6, TRBV5-1 and TRBV20-1.

This CDR3 region has 11 residues. With 3 bases removed from V and 5 bases from J, the gap between germline ends came to 5 bases. Germline CDR1 SGDLS, CDR2 YYNGEE. This clonotype was seen more than once but under ten times. The antigen remains unidentified. Unique molecular identifiers were present in the TCR beta cDNA libraries. In TCRdb, the PCR reads were re-called with MiXCR into one record per CDR3 protein. The table includes roughly 730,000 distinct CDR3 sequences, around 27% detected once. The chain combines TRBV9 with TRBJ2-5; no clear D. The TCR was taken from a girl between 10 and 17 years old with multiple sclerosis. Sequences were obtained from blood. CDR3 in DNA: TGTGCCAGCAGCGCCGTGGAGACCCAGTACTTC. It is translated as CASSAVETQYF.